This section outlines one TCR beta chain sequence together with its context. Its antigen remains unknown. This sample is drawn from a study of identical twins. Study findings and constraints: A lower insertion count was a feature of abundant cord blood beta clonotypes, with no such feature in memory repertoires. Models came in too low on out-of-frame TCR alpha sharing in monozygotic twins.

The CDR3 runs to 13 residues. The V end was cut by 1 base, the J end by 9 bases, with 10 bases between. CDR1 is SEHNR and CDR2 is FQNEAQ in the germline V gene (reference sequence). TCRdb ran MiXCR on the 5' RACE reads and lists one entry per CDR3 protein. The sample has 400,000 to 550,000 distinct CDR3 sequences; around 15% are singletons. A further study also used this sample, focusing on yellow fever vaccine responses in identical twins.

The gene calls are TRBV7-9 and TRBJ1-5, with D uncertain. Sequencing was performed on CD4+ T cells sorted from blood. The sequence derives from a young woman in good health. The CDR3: CASSLGAAWPQHF. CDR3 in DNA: TGTGCCAGCAGCTTAGGGGCAGCCTGGCCCCAGCATTTT.